Below, 30 T cell receptor beta chains from the same sample are listed, as sequenced in a study of T cell clonality in common variable immunodeficiency. Broader study findings: Reportedly, TCR beta sequences from common variable immunodeficiency showed fewer deletions and N-nucleotide insertions.

These receptors have no identified antigens. Assay: immunoSEQ multiplex PCR; the TCRdb copy retains only in-frame clones and omits some. The sample includes approximately 20,000 clones, none of them occurring once. Sequenced material: peripheral blood mononuclear cells. These receptors originate from a human donor with common variable immunodeficiency.

This clone has at least ten counts. The observed sequence ends 3 residues before the CDR3 terminus, with the missing tail filled in from the germline J gene. The J gene is TRBJ2-7, the V gene TRBV5-1; perhaps TRBD2 as D (5 bases). V lost 5 bases to trimming and J lost 3 bases, with 9 bases between them. Germline CDR1 SGHRS, CDR2 YFSETQ. This CDR3 region has 12 residues. The CDR3 DNA, read in part, is TGCGCCAGCAGTCTGGACTTCTACGAG. Amino acid sequence: CASSLDFYE. In full, the CDR3 reads CASSLDFYEQYF.

In its sample, this clone was seen many times. The read is 3 residues too short to cover the CDR3 end, so that end is filled in from the germline J gene. V is TRBV20-1 and J is TRBJ1-2; 8 nucleotides match TRBD1. Germline CDR1 and CDR2: DFQATT and SNEGSKA (reference sequence). This CDR3 region has 12 residues. The V and J ends lost 5 bases and 4 bases, in that order; junction bases with no gene match: 3. CDR3 residues: CSARGTGYGYTF. CDR3 DNA (partial): TGCAGTGCTCGTGGGACAGGCTATGGC.

This clone was detected ten times or more. From the germline J gene comes the end of the CDR3, since the read stops 3 residues before it. The genes are TRBV6-1 and TRBJ2-1; TRBD2 matches 9 bases. V lost 3 bases, J lost 0 bases, and 3 bases stayed unmatched. There are 16 residues in the CDR3. CDR1 is MNHNS, CDR2 SASEGT, per germline. The CDR3 sequence: CASSERGGSSYNEQFF. CDR3 DNA (partial): TGTGCCAGCAGTGAGCGGGGGGGGAGCTCCTACAATGAG.

This clone was seen at least ten times. The read stops 3 residues short of the end of the CDR3; the missing end is completed from the germline J gene. The chain carries TRBV7-2 and TRBJ2-7; 7 bases map to TRBD1. The CDR3 has 12 amino acids. V lost 5 bases to trimming and J lost 4 bases; unmatched junction nucleotides: 2. CDR1 and CDR2 (germline): SGHTA, FQGNSA. The CDR3 sequence: CASSTRGYEQYF. Incomplete CDR3 DNA: TGTGCCAGCAGCACCAGGGGGTACGAG.

This clone was seen at least ten times. The CDR3 end lies 3 residues beyond the end of the read and is filled in from the germline J gene. This chain uses TRBV5-1 with TRBJ2-3, with 14 bases that match TRBD2. CDR3 length: 20 residues. The germline V gene has CDR1 SGHRS and CDR2 YFSETQ. J lost 4 bases, V lost 1 base, and 14 bases had no gene match. CDR3 sequence reads: CASSLPEGTSGGESADTQYF. The sequenced part of the CDR3 DNA is TGCGCCAGCAGCTTGCCTGAGGGGACTAGCGGGGGAGAAAGCGCAGATACG.

This clone showed up many times. The DNA ends 3 residues before the CDR3 does, and the rest of the CDR3 is filled in from the germline J gene. This chain links TRBV19 with TRBJ2-3, with D unresolved. Germline V gene lookup returns CDR1 LNHDA and CDR2 SQIVND (reference sequence). The CDR3 loop spans 13 amino acids. The V end was cut by 5 bases, the J end by 4 bases, with 10 bases between. CDR3 bases read: TGTGCCAGTAGTGCCCCCCAGTCAGATACG. It codes for CASSAPQSDT. The CDR3, in full, reads CASSAPQSDTQYF.

This clone was seen repeatedly, ten times or more. The read stops 3 residues short of the end of the CDR3; the missing end is completed from the germline J gene. The rearrangement uses TRBV7-6 and TRBJ2-7; 9 bases fit TRBD1. The CDR3 sequence is 15 residues long. CDR1 SGHVS and CDR2 FNYEAQ come from the germline V gene. The V segment lost 5 bases and the J segment 4 bases; nucleotides outside the gene matches: 9. CDR3 DNA (partial): TGTGCCAGCAGCCCACCCAGGACAGGGGAATACGAG. It yields the protein CASSPPRTGEYE. The CDR3, in full, reads CASSPPRTGEYEQYF.

Many counts were recorded for this clone. The read ends 3 residues before the CDR3 terminus; that terminus is restored from the germline J gene. The chain recombines TRBV5-5 with TRBJ2-3, with TRBD2 matching over 11 bases. The junction had 5 bases not matched to a gene; V was cut back by 0 bases and J by 8 bases. Germline CDR1 SGHKS, CDR2 YYEKEE (reference sequence). This CDR3 contains 15 residues. The CDR3 loop reads CASSLAVSGGGTQYF. The sequenced part of the CDR3 DNA is TGTGCCAGCAGCTTGGCCGTTAGCGGGGGGGGTACG.

This clone was counted ten times or more. The CDR3 end lies 3 residues beyond the end of the read and is filled in from the germline J gene. This sequence joins TRBV20-1 and TRBJ1-2, with 10 bases lining up with TRBD1. Germline assignment: CDR1 DFQATT and CDR2 SNEGSKA (reference sequence). J lost 3 bases, V lost 5 bases, and 0 bases had no gene match. The CDR3 extends over 12 amino acids. The CDR3 region is CSAGQGDYGYTF. The DNA read from the CDR3 is TGCAGTGCTGGACAGGGGGACTATGGC.

There are many counts of this clone. The CDR3 end is not reached by the read, which stops 3 residues before it; the germline J gene fills it in. The chain recombines TRBV12-3 or TRBV12-4 with TRBJ2-7; the match to TRBD2 covers 11 bases. This CDR3 spans 15 amino acids. Trimming cost V 3 bases and J 4 bases; bases outside gene matches: 5. This chain's CDR3 is CASSLGSGGAYEQYF. The covered CDR3 bases are TGTGCCAGCAGTTTGGGTAGCGGGGGGGCTTACGAG.

This clone was counted at least ten times. The covered CDR3 bases are TGCGCCAGCAGCTCCGAGCGCCGGGGTAAGGTTTACGAG. Protein product: CASSSERRGKVYE. In full, the CDR3 reads CASSSERRGKVYEQYF. J is TRBJ2-7 and V is TRBV5-1; a weak D match, TRBD2 (5 bases). The read halts 3 residues ahead of the CDR3 end, with the missing end drawn from the germline J gene. CDR1 is SGHRS, CDR2 YFSETQ, per germline. V was trimmed by 3 bases and J by 4 bases, leaving 20 bases between them. This CDR3 spans 16 amino acids.

This clone was counted many times. The read falls 3 residues short of the CDR3 end, and the missing part is taken from the germline J gene. The gene calls are TRBV20-1 and TRBJ2-1, with 9 bases identical to TRBD2. The length of the CDR3 is 15 residues. V shed 3 bases, J shed 3 bases, and the junction held 6 bases outside the gene matches. Germline CDR1 reads DFQATT; CDR2 reads SNEGSKA (reference sequence). CDR3 residues: CSARLAGDLYNEQFF. CDR3 DNA (partial): TGCAGTGCTAGGTTAGCGGGGGACCTCTACAATGAG.

This clone came up many times. The read terminates 3 residues ahead of where the CDR3 ends, so the germline J gene completes it. This chain joins TRBV9 and TRBJ2-3, with D possibly TRBD2 on 5 matching bases. Germline CDR1 SGDLS, CDR2 YYNGEE. V was clipped by 0 bases and J by 1 base, with 9 bases between them. The length of the CDR3 is 15 residues. The sequenced CDR3 bases are TGTGCCAGCAGCGTAGGGGGTAGCGGCACAGATACG. Amino acids: CASSVGGSGTDT. The full-length CDR3 reads as CASSVGGSGTDTQYF.

This clone was recorded many times. The CDR3 here is CASSPRQEETQYF. The CDR3 bases that were read are TGTGCCAGCTCACCACGGCAGGAGGAGACC. This rearrangement joins TRBV18 to TRBJ2-5; D is undetermined. The sequence runs out 3 residues before the end of the CDR3; the remainder is reconstructed from the germline J gene. Germline-derived CDR1 and CDR2 are KGHSH and LQKENI. The V end was cut by 1 base, the J end by 5 bases, with 8 bases between. The CDR3 loop spans 13 amino acids.

This clone came up many times. The missing CDR3 end, 3 residues past where the read stops, is filled in from the germline J gene. V and J are TRBV6-2 or TRBV6-3 and TRBJ2-7; 12 nucleotides match TRBD1. J lost 6 bases, V lost 6 bases, and 9 bases had no gene match. The CDR3 contains 15 residues. Germline values: CDR1 MNHEY, CDR2 SVGEGT. CDR3 protein: CASRRAGTGGREQYF. The CDR3 DNA, read in part, is TGTGCCAGCAGGCGGGCCGGGACAGGGGGCCGCGAG.

Remarks on this clone: The CDR3 end lies 3 residues beyond the end of the read and is filled in from the germline J gene. The rearrangement joins TRBV25-1 to TRBJ2-1; no firm D call. V was cut by 0 bases and J by 6 bases, with 6 bases left in between. This CDR3 has 13 amino acids. The germline gives CDR1 MGHDK, CDR2 SYGVNS. CDR3 DNA (partial): TGTGCCAGCAGTGAATATAAGGGCAATGAG. Protein sequence: CASSEYKGNE. The CDR3 as a whole reads CASSEYKGNEQFF. Looking up the rest from reference TRBV25-1 and TRBJ2-1 gives the full variable domain: EADIYQTPRYLVIGTGKKITLECSQTMGHDKMYWYQQDPGMELHLIHYSYGVNSTEKGDLSSESTVSRIRTEHFPLTLESARPSHTSQYLCASSEYKGNEQFFGPGTRLTVL.

This clone was detected many times. The read halts 3 residues ahead of the CDR3 end, with the missing end drawn from the germline J gene. V and J are TRBV7-8 and TRBJ2-7; 8 bases are shared with TRBD1. Germline CDR1 is SGHVS and CDR2 is FQNEAQ. V lost 3 bases, J lost 3 bases, and 7 bases stayed unmatched. The length of the CDR3 is 15 residues. The sequenced part of the CDR3 DNA is TGTGCCAGCAGCTTTCCAGGACAGGGAGACTACGAG. It codes for CASSFPGQGDYE. The complete CDR3 sequence is CASSFPGQGDYEQYF.

This clone came up many times. The read stops 3 residues short of the end of the CDR3; the missing end is completed from the germline J gene. The chain has TRBV7-8 and TRBJ1-3; a weak D match, TRBD1 (5 bases). V gave up 4 bases and J gave up 0 bases, with 13 bases separating them. CDR3 length: 16 residues. Germline V gene data show CDR1 as SGHVS and CDR2 as FQNEAQ. Incomplete CDR3 DNA: TGTGCCAGCAGCTCCGCGGGGCGCTACTCTGGAAACACC. Amino acid sequence: CASSSAGRYSGNT. The entire CDR3 protein reads CASSSAGRYSGNTIYF.

In this sample, this clone turned up many times. The read ends 3 residues shy of where the CDR3 ends; the end is completed using the germline J gene. The sample contains more than one DNA sequence encoding this CDR3. The chain combines TRBV18 with TRBJ2-1; 8 positions agree with TRBD2. The CDR3 totals 15 residues. Unmatched junction bases numbered 4, after V lost 3 bases and J lost 3 bases. CDR1 and CDR2 from the germline V gene are KGHSH and LQKENI. CDR3 DNA, as far as it was read: TGTGCCAGCTCACCTCGCACTAGCGGCTACAATGAG. Translating it yields CASSPRTSGYNE. The CDR3 in full is CASSPRTSGYNEQFF.

This clone was observed many times. The CDR3 end lies 3 residues beyond the end of the read and is filled in from the germline J gene. The V gene is TRBV12-3 or TRBV12-4, the J gene TRBJ2-7; D may be TRBD2 (6 bases). This CDR3 has 14 amino acids. The ends were cut back, 4 bases at V and 3 bases at J, with 13 bases in the middle. CDR3 amino acids: CASSYDLGGYEQYF. The sequenced part of the CDR3 DNA is TGTGCCAGCAGTTATGACTTGGGGGGCTACGAG.

This clone is medium-sized (0.01 to 0.1%). The missing CDR3 end, 3 residues past where the read stops, is filled in from the germline J gene. The chain couples TRBV6-2 or TRBV6-3 to TRBJ2-1; D is perhaps TRBD2 (7 bases). CDR3 length: 14 residues. V lost 9 bases to trimming and J lost 8 bases, with 20 bases between them. Looked up from germline, CDR1 is MNHEY and CDR2 is SVGEGT. This chain's CDR3 is CASSGGRGFHEQFF. The covered CDR3 bases are TGTGCCAGTTCGGGGGGCAGGGGATTTCATGAG.

This clone was observed at least ten times. CDR3: CASSISGLSSYEQYF. The CDR3 bases that were read are TGTGCCAGTAGTATCAGCGGGTTAAGCTCCTACGAG. This chain uses TRBV19 with TRBJ2-7; D possibly corresponds to TRBD2 (6 bases). Coverage ceases 3 residues before the CDR3 finishes, and the germline J gene fills in the end. The V end was cut by 3 bases, the J end by 0 bases, with 12 bases between. In germline, CDR1 is LNHDA, CDR2 SQIVND (reference sequence). The CDR3 runs to 15 residues.

There are many counts of this clone. Read sequence stops 3 residues before the CDR3 end, and the germline J gene provides the missing end. V and J are TRBV6-4 and TRBJ2-2; the match to TRBD2 covers 10 bases. From germline, CDR1 is MRHNA and CDR2 SNTAGT. This CDR3 comprises 17 residues. The trim removed 0 bases at V and 5 bases at J, leaving 6 bases unmatched. This CDR3 reads CASSDSSGGAQTGELFF. Incomplete CDR3 DNA: TGTGCCAGCAGTGACTCGAGCGGGGGGGCCCAAACCGGGGAG.

Comment on this clone: One junction end disagrees with the germline gene, perhaps due to a read error. The DNA ends 3 residues before the CDR3 does, and the rest of the CDR3 is filled in from the germline J gene. The chain has TRBV18 and TRBJ2-5; TRBD2 aligns across 8 bases. CDR3 length: 15 amino acids. Per germline, CDR1 KGHSH and CDR2 LQKENI. The covered CDR3 bases are TGTACCAGCTCACCCAGGGCTAGCGGGTCTGAGACC. This codes for CTSSPRASGSET. From start to end, the CDR3 is CTSSPRASGSETQYF.

This clone showed up many times. The CDR3 end falls 3 residues outside the read, so it is completed with the germline J gene. The rearrangement joins TRBV2 to TRBJ1-2; possibly TRBD1 for D (6 bases). The CDR3 is 13 residues long. The germline V and J ends were trimmed by 8 bases and 2 bases, with 12 bases remaining between them. CDR1 is SNHLY and CDR2 is FYNNEI in the germline V gene. CDR3 bases read: TGTGCCAGCTTATACAGGGCCAACTATGGC. This translates into CASLYRANYG. The complete CDR3 reads CASLYRANYGYTF.

This clone appeared many times. CDR3 DNA (partial): TGCGCCAGCAGCTTGGTACCGGACAACGGTTATGGC. Translation gives CASSLVPDNGYG. The CDR3 in its entirety is CASSLVPDNGYGYTF. This chain connects TRBV5-1 to TRBJ1-2, with D perhaps matching TRBD1 (5 bases). Read sequence stops 3 residues before the CDR3 end, and the germline J gene provides the missing end. Per the germline V gene, CDR1 is SGHRS and CDR2 is YFSETQ. V lost 0 bases and J 5 bases, leaving 14 bases between the germline ends. The CDR3 spans 15 residues.

This clone was counted at least ten times. The read stops 3 residues short of the end of the CDR3; the missing end is completed from the germline J gene. The J gene is TRBJ2-1, the V gene TRBV12-3 or TRBV12-4; TRBD2 aligns across 14 bases. This CDR3 region has 15 residues. The trim removed 5 bases at V and 4 bases at J, leaving 1 base unmatched. The chain's CDR3 is CASSGLAGGYNEQFF. The CDR3 DNA, read in part, is TGTGCCAGCAGTGGACTAGCGGGGGGTTACAATGAG.

This clone was detected ten times or more. CDR3 DNA (partial): TGTGCCAGCAGCGCGGATGGACAGGGTGGCACAGATACG. Encoded protein: CASSADGQGGTDT. The CDR3, in full, reads CASSADGQGGTDTQYF. The chain employs TRBV2 and TRBJ2-3; the match to TRBD1 covers 8 bases. The sequence runs out 3 residues before the end of the CDR3; the remainder is reconstructed from the germline J gene. With V trimmed by 6 bases and J by 1 base, 9 bases remained unmatched. The CDR3 sequence is 16 residues long. Per the germline V gene, CDR1 is SNHLY and CDR2 is FYNNEI.

Worth noting for this clone: The read comes to an end 3 residues before the CDR3 does, leaving the germline J gene to fill in the end. The chain joins TRBV2 to TRBJ2-7; 9 nucleotides match TRBD1. This CDR3 is built from 15 residues. Germline CDR1 SNHLY, CDR2 FYNNEI. J lost 5 bases, V lost 4 bases, and 9 bases had no gene match. CDR3 sequence: CASSGGRDRVNEQYF. CDR3 DNA (partial): TGTGCCAGCAGTGGCGGCCGGGACAGGGTAAACGAG. The full variable domain, rest sourced from reference TRBV2 and TRBJ2-7, is EPEVTQTPSHQVTQMGQEVILRCVPISNHLYFYWYRQILGQKVEFLVSFYNNEISEKSEIFDDQFSVERPDGSNFTLKIRSTKLEDSAMYFCASSGGRDRVNEQYFGPGTRLTVT.

This clone was seen repeatedly, ten times or more. The read terminates 3 residues ahead of where the CDR3 ends, so the germline J gene completes it. The chain couples TRBV13 to TRBJ2-3, with 15 positions matching TRBD2. Trimming took 5 bases from V and 0 from J; bases not matched to a gene: 12. Germline assignment: CDR1 PRHDT and CDR2 FYEKMQ (reference sequence). The CDR3 has 20 residues. The sequenced part of the CDR3 DNA is TGTGCCAGCAGCCCCGGACCGGGACTAGCGGGGGGACCTAGCACAGATACG. Its translation is CASSPGPGLAGGPSTDT. The full CDR3 is CASSPGPGLAGGPSTDTQYF.